This T cell receptor beta chain comes out of a study of early T cells in non-severe SARS-CoV-2 infection. As for the study in general: Bulk RNA from unsorted whole blood was sequenced; chains were unpaired.

Worth noting for this clonotype: Its specificity is unknown.

MiXCR, applied by TCRdb to the 5' RACE reads, yields one record per CDR3 protein. Among about 49,000 distinct CDR3 sequences listed, around 12% were seen once. Regarding the study as a whole: Matching with VDJdb favored anti-spike CD8 responses (missing private and CD4 specificities).

This sequence was found in an adult who was a healthcare worker with PCR-confirmed SARS-CoV-2 infection or an uninfected control (not recorded which). Specimen: whole blood, collected at baseline.

The CDR3 sequence: CAISGGGREQYF. The CDR3 DNA sequence: TGTGCCATCAGTGGGGGGGGACGCGAGCAGTACTTC. The rearrangement links TRBV10-3 to TRBJ2-7, with TRBD2 matching 7 bases. In germline, CDR1 is ENHRY, CDR2 SYGVKD. The CDR3 contains 12 residues. V gave up 4 bases and J gave up 6 bases; unmatched junction bases: 3.